This T cell receptor (beta chain) was identified in a study of post-analysis software for immune sequencing data. Study as a whole: In terms of disease course, relapsing-remitting, secondary progressive and progressive-relapsing multiple sclerosis were included.

Whole-study findings and limits: Patients had higher frequencies than controls of roughly five TRBV segments, including TRBV5-6, TRBV5-1 and TRBV20-1. Multiple sclerosis patients showed significantly lower normalized Chao1 diversity than controls did. Pronounced co-clustering by F measure was evident among identically batched samples.

In germline, CDR1 is KGHSH, CDR2 LQKENI. The V and J ends lost 4 bases and 3 bases, in that order; junction bases with no gene match: 4. This CDR3 contains 15 residues. To note about this clonotype: What it binds is unknown.

TCR beta cDNA libraries had unique molecular identifiers. TCRdb itself ran the PCR reads through MiXCR, one entry per CDR3 protein. Of hundreds of thousands of distinct CDR3 sequences in the sample, over 45% were seen once. This TCR derives from a girl aged 2 to 10 with multiple sclerosis. The chain uses TRBV18 and TRBJ2-1; 9 nucleotides align to TRBD2. Specimen: blood. The CDR3 DNA sequence: TGTGCCAGCTCACGGAATAGCGGGGGCTACAATGAGCAGTTCTTC. Protein sequence: CASSRNSGGYNEQFF. Based on the CDR3 plus reference TRBV18 and TRBJ2-1, the full variable domain is NAGVMQNPRHLVRRRGQEARLRCSPMKGHSHVYWYRQLPEEGLKFMVYLQKENIIDESGMPKERFSAEFPKEGPSILRIQQVVRGDSAAYFCASSRNSGGYNEQFFGPGTRLTVL.